The entry below gives a single T cell receptor (beta chain) sequence along with its context. Its binding antigen is unknown. The entry originates in a study of CXCR3-negative and CXCR3-positive naive CD8 T cells (dated by TCRdb to about 2019). Some background on the complete study: In total, some 140 million TRB reads were obtained, which works out to roughly 1.5 +/- 0.3 million reads per library. For the TRBV-TRBJ cluster analysis, the naive subsets came from a handful of donors, while the memory cells came from 3 donors. The diversity and physicochemical repertoire analyses included 11 donors pooled from two independent experiments. Results the study describes overall, beyond this receptor: Surface CD5, linked to self-reactivity in mice, was comparable between naive subsets; TCR interaction strength was therefore also inferred from TRB CDR3 physicochemical properties. Compared with CXCR3-negative naive cells, CXCR3-positive naive cells had TRB CDR3s with higher hydrophobicity (lower Kidera factor 4), lower energy, and higher strength and volume indices. Within the same donor, TRBV-TRBJ usage looked similar between naive CXCR3-negative and CXCR3-positive cells, but memory cells had distinct patterns. Freshly isolated PBMCs were used for most assays because CXCR3 expression partially decreased after cryopreservation. Comparably high repertoire diversity was found in both naive subsets, whereas much lower repertoire diversity was found in memory CD8+ T cells.

Each CD8+ T cell subset was flow-sorted in triplicate, and some 300,000 cells per subset were placed directly into RLT lysis buffer. To keep memory contaminants out, a stringent definition of naive CD8+ T cells was applied: CD45RO-CCR7+CD27+CD95-. Using standard density gradient centrifugation, peripheral blood mononuclear cells were isolated from buffy coats. A FACSAria III was used to flow-sort naive CD8+ T cells into CXCR3-negative and CXCR3-positive populations. Total RNA was extracted from sorted cells using an RNeasy Mini Kit. From a lookup of the germline V gene (reference sequence), CDR1 and CDR2 are DFQATT and SNEGSKA. From cysteine to phenylalanine, the CDR3 is 18 amino acids long. No DNA has been recorded. The instrument was a NextSeq 550. The Human TCR Profiling Kit (MiLaboratory) was used to make UMI-labeled 5' RACE TRB cDNA libraries. cDNA synthesis used the entire amount of extracted RNA, and PCR amplification then used the entire amount of cDNA produced. Libraries were prepared in parallel with an identical number of PCR cycles. The study's own analysis went as follows. With a minimum of two reads required per UMI, MIGEC and MiXCR pulled out about 50,000 +/- 10,000 unique UMI-labeled TRB cDNA molecules from each library. Each library averaged about 38,000 +/- 11,000 functional in-frame TRB CDR3 nucleotide clonotypes without stop codons. After downsampling to 5000 UMI-labeled TRB molecules per sample, diversity metrics, including normalized Shannon-Wiener and Chao1, were computed in VDJtools. VDJtools was used to calculate clonotype-size-weighted physicochemical properties of the central five CDR3 residues, namely interaction energy, strength, volume and Kidera factor 4. TCRdb reprocessed the reads, so every CDR3 protein sequence counts as one entry and DNA is not shown. It is TCRdb's table, rather than the study itself, that gives the V and J calls and clone size. The sample's records list 46,000 or so distinct CDR3 sequences. The ten top clones hold about 2.5% of the sample.

The chain was built from TRBV20-1 and TRBJ2-2; the TCRdb call, TRBD2, lacks DNA for checking. The origin of this receptor is a human donor in good health. Some clones in this sample may be carry-over from other donors' samples. The sequenced sample was naive CXCR3- CD8+ T cells from blood. The cell subset or site label, read with the paper, signifies: CD45RO-CCR7+CD27+CD95- naive CD8+ T cells lacking CXCR3 (TNR3-). CDR3 reads: CSAVGLAGTDANTGELFF.